This section outlines one TCR beta chain sequence together with its context. This sample is part of a study of blood T cell repertoires in COVID-19. Study details: Sources were T cells, B-cell-depleted T cells, or PBMCs; the material itself was cDNA or gDNA.

Source study methods: Scientists estimated how many nucleated cells there were by amplifying reference gene primers. Profiling relied on immunoSEQ multiplex PCR, and the TCRdb table lists in-frame clones only, not all of them. D and trimming were read from the DNA, whereas the V and J calls and clone size are those reported in that table. The sample includes fewer than 300,000 clones, approximately 90% of them seen just once. The receptor was derived from a man in his fifties with COVID-19, enrolled during active disease. The sequenced sample consisted of peripheral blood.

CDR3 amino acids: CASSSTGTTYNEQFF. The DNA for the CDR3 is TGCGCCAGCAGCTCAACCGGGACTACCTACAATGAGCAGTTCTTC. The rearrangement links TRBV5-1 to TRBJ2-1; 7 bases align to TRBD2. V dropped 3 bases and J dropped 2; count of bases not matched to a gene: 5. Germline V gene lookup returns CDR1 SGHRS and CDR2 YFSETQ. The CDR3 covers 15 residues.